The entry below gives a single T cell receptor (beta chain) sequence along with its context. There is no known antigen for this receptor. The data were obtained in a study of monozygotic twins with inflammatory bowel disease (dated by TCRdb to the late 2010s). Background on the whole study: The complete study included roughly 30 monozygotic twin pairs: 19 IBD-discordant Danish pairs and nine German pairs, of which four were IBD-concordant and five were IBD-discordant. Each individual had, on average, about 151 000 unique TCRalpha sequences and 181 000 unique TCRbeta sequences available for analysis. The search for disease-associated traits relied mainly on comparing IBD patients with their genetically identical healthy co-twins within discordant pairs.

CDR1 and CDR2, looked up from the germline V gene, are SGHTA and FQGNSA. The CDR3 numbers 14 residues from cysteine through phenylalanine. No nucleotide data were recorded. Preparation of the library involved 5' RACE. For each TCR library, approximately 3.5 ug of total RNA was used. For each sample, cDNA synthesis with SMARTScribe reverse transcriptase was split into eight separate reactions. During cDNA synthesis, template switching was used to introduce unique molecular identifiers that contained a 6-nucleotide sample barcode. Amplification of TCRalpha and TCRbeta cDNA involved two nested PCRs of roughly 16 and 10 cycles, and each PCR was followed by bead purification. Before amplification, the cDNA was treated with uracil DNA-glycosylase and purified using the QIAquick PCR purification kit. The second PCR added Illumina TruSeq-compatible adapters along with sample-specific barcodes. Library quality and concentration were checked on TapeStation and Qubit, and libraries were pooled at about 5 ng each. Sequencing of pooled libraries was carried out on an Illumina HiSeq2500 single-index Rapid Run using 2 x 100 bp reads and custom sequencing primers. On the study's bioinformatics: UMI-based consensus assembly with MiGEC version 1.2.6 was used to correct PCR and sequencing errors. V(D)J alignment, clonotype assembly and CDR3 extraction were performed with MiXCR version 2.1.1. Gene usage, clonotype sharing and MAIT/NKT TCR abundance were normalised by analysing the top 1000, 10 000 and 20 000 clonotypes per sample. Diversity was computed as the inverse Simpson index with the vegan R package after downsampling to 27 000 UMIs. Paired Mann-Whitney U tests on discordant twin pairs were used, with Benjamini-Hochberg multiple-testing correction. Through TCRdb reprocessing, the reads give one entry per CDR3 protein sequence; DNA is omitted. The V and J calls come from TCRdb's annotation, not from the publication. The sample's table covers some 190,000 distinct CDR3 sequences. Around 7.7% of the sample comes from the top ten.

From each donor, an approximately 2.5 ml peripheral blood sample was drawn into PAXgene tubes and stored at -80 degrees C. Total RNA was isolated from whole blood with the PAXgene blood miRNA kit on an automated QIAcube, without T cell sorting. Peripheral blood from monozygotic twin pairs, either concordant or discordant for inflammatory bowel disease, underwent deep TCRalpha and TCRbeta repertoire profiling that used unique molecular barcoding. Smoking habits were recorded for all twin pairs, and each individual was classified as a current, former or never smoker. The research as a whole found: The analysis was unable to tell different T cell subtypes apart. IBD patients had lower TCRbeta repertoire diversity, measured by the inverse Simpson index, than their healthy co-twins. Because patients received different immunosuppressive treatments, the repertoires may have picked up extra background noise and variability between individuals. Repertoire similarity did not differ between concordant and discordant twins, possibly due to limited statistical power. The results gave no support for a single strong signal or clonotype linked to IBD. Fewer clonotypes were shared with other individuals by IBD patients than by healthy twins, most markedly in patients showing signs of disease activity.

Recombination joined TRBV7-2 with TRBJ1-6. Sequences were obtained from blood. The receptor's source is a human donor with ulcerative colitis or Crohn's disease, or a healthy co-twin of an affected twin (not recorded which). The CDR3 protein sequence reads: CASSFLGRNSPLHF.